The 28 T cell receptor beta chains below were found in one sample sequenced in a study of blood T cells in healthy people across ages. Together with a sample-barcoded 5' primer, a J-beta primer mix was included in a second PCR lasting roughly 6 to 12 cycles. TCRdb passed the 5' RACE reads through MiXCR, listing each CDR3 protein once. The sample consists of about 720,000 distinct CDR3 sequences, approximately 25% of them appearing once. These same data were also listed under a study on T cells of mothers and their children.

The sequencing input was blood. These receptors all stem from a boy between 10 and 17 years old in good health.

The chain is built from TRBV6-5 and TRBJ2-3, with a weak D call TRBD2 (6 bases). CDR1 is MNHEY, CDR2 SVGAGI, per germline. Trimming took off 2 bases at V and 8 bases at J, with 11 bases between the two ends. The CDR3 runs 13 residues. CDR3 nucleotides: TGTGCCAGCAGTTACGGCGGCGGGGCTACGCAGTATTTT. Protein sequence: CASSYGGGATQYF.

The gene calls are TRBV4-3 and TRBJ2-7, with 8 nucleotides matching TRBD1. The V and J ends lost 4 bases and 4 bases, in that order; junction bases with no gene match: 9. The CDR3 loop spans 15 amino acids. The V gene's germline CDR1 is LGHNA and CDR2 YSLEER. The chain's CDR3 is CASSPEGTGEYEQYF. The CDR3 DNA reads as TGCGCCAGCAGCCCAGAAGGGACAGGCGAGTACGAGCAGTACTTC.

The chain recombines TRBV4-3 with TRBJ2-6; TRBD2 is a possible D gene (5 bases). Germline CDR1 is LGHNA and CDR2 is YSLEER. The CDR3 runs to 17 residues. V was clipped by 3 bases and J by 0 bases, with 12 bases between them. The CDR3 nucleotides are TGCGCCAGCAGCCAGGAAGACGGAGGCTCTGGGGCCAACGTCCTGACTTTC. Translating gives CASSQEDGGSGANVLTF.

CDR3 bases: TGTGCCATCGCCAGCGGATACAAGCAGTACTTC. Its protein product is CAIASGYKQYF. V usage is TRBV10-3 and J usage is TRBJ2-7, with D perhaps TRBD2 (5 bases). CDR1 and CDR2 from the germline V gene are ENHRY and SYGVKD. This CDR3 has 11 amino acids. The ends were cut back, 8 bases at V and 8 bases at J, with 13 bases in the middle.

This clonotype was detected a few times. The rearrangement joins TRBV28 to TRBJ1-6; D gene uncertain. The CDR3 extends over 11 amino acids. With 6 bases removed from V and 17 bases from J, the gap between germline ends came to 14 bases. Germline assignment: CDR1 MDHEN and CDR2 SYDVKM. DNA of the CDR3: TGTGCCAGCAGCCTCGTGGGATCGGTCCACTTT. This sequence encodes CASSLVGSVHF.

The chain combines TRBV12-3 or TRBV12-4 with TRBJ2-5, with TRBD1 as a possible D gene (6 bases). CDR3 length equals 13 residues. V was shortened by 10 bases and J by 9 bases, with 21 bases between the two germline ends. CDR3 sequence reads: CAIQTGPGGPQYF. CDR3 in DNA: TGTGCCATCCAAACAGGGCCAGGTGGACCCCAGTACTTC.

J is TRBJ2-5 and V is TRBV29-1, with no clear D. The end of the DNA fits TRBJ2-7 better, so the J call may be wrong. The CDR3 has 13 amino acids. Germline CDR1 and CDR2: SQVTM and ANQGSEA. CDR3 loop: CSVGRRIAYEQYF. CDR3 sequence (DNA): TGCAGCGTTGGTCGTCGTATAGCCTACGAGCAGTACTTC.

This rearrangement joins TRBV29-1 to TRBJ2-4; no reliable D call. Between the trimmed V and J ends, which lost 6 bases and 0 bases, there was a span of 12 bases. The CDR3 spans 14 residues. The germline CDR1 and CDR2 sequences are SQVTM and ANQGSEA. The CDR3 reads CSVLRTEAKNIQYF. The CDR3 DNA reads TGCAGCGTCCTCCGGACGGAAGCCAAAAACATTCAGTACTTC.

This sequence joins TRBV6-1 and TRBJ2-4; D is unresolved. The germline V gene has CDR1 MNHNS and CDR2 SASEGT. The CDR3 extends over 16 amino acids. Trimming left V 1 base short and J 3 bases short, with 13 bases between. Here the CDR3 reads CASSEGRWGVKNIQYF. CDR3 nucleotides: TGTGCCAGCAGTGAAGGGCGGTGGGGTGTCAAAAACATTCAGTACTTC.

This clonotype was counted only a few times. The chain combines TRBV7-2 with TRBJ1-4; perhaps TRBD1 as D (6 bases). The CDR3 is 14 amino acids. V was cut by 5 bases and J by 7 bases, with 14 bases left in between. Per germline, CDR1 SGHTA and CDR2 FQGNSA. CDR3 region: CASSRGGGGEKLFF. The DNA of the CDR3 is TGTGCCAGCAGCCGTGGGGGCGGGGGTGAAAAACTGTTTTTT.

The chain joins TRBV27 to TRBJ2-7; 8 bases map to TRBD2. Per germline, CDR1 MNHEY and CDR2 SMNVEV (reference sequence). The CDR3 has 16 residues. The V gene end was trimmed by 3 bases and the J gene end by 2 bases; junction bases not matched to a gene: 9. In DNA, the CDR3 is TGTGCCAGCAGTTTGGATGGCGGGGGGACCGCCTACGAGCAGTACTTC. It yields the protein CASSLDGGGTAYEQYF.

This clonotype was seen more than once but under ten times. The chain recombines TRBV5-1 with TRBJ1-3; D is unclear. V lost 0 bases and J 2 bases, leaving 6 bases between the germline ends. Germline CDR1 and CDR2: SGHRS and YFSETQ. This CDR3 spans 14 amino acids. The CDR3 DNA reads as TGCGCCAGCAGCTTGGGGACCGCTGGAAACACCATATATTTT. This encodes CASSLGTAGNTIYF.

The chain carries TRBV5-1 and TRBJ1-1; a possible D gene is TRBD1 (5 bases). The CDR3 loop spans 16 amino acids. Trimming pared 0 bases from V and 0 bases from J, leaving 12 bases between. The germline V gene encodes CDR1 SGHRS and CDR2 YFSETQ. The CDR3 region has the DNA TGCGCCAGCAGCTTGGCTGGGGGGATGGTGAACACTGAAGCTTTCTTT. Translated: CASSLAGGMVNTEAFF.

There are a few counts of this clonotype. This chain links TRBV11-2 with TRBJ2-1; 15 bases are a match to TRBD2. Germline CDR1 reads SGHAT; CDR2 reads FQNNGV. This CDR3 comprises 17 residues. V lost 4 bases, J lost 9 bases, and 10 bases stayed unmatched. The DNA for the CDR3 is TGTGCCAGCAGCTCATTCCGGACTAGCGGGAGGGCCAGTGAGCAGTTCTTC. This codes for CASSSFRTSGRASEQFF.

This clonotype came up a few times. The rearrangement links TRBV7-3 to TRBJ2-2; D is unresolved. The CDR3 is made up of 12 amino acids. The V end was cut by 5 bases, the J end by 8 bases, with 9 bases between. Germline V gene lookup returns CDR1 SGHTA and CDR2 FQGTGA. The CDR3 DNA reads TGTGCCAGCAGCACCCTAGGAGGGGAGCTGTTTTTT. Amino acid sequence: CASSTLGGELFF.

In nucleotides, the CDR3 is TGTGCCACCCGGGACAGCAGCTCTGGAAACACCATATATTTT. Its translation: CATRDSSSGNTIYF. The chain joins TRBV28 to TRBJ1-3; 7 nucleotides match TRBD1. The CDR3 runs 14 residues. The germline gives CDR1 MDHEN, CDR2 SYDVKM. With 10 bases clipped from V and 0 bases from J, the junction kept 6 bases outside the gene matches. Based on the CDR3 plus reference TRBV28 and TRBJ1-3, the full variable domain is DVKVTQSSRYLVKRTGEKVFLECVQDMDHENMFWYRQDPGLGLRLIYFSYDVKMKEKGDIPEGYSVSREKKERFSLILESASTNQTSMYLCATRDSSSGNTIYFGEGSWLTVV.

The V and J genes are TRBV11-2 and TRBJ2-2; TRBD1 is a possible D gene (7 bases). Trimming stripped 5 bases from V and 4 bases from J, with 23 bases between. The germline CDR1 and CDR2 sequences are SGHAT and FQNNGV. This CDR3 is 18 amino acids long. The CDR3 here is CASSLIRGITGATGELFF. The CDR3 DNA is TGTGCCAGCAGCCTTATTCGGGGGATAACAGGGGCCACCGGGGAGCTGTTTTTT.

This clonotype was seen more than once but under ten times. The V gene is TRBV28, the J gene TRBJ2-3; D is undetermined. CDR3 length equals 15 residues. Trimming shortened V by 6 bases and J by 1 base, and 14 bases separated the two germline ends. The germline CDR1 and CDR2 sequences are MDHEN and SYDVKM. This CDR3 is CASSLDVAGTDTQYF. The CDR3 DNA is TGTGCCAGCAGCCTCGACGTGGCAGGCACAGATACGCAGTATTTT.

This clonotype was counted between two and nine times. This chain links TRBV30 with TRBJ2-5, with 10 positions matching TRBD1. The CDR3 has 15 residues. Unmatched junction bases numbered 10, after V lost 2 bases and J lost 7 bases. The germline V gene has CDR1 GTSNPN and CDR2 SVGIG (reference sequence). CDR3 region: CAWSYETGGFGTQYF. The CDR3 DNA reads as TGTGCCTGGAGTTACGAGACAGGGGGCTTTGGGACCCAGTACTTC. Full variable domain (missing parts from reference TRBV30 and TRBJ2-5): SQTIHQWPATLVQPVGSPLSLECTVEGTSNPNLYWYRQAAGRGLQLLFYSVGIGQISSEVPQNLSASRPQDRQFILSSKKLLLSDSGFYLCAWSYETGGFGTQYFGPGTRLLVL.

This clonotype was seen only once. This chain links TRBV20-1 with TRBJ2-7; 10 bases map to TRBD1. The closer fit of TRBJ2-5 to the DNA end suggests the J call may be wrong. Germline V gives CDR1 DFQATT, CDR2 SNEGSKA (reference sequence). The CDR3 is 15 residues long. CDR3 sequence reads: CSARAGTGDWETQYF. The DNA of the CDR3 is TGCAGTGCACGTGCCGGGACAGGGGACTGGGAGACCCAGTACTTC.

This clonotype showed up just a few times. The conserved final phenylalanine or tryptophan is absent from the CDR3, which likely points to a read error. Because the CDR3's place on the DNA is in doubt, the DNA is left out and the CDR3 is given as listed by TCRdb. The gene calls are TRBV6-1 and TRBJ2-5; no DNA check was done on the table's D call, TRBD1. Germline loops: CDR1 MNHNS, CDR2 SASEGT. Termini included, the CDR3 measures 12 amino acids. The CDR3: CASSGSDRGVSI.

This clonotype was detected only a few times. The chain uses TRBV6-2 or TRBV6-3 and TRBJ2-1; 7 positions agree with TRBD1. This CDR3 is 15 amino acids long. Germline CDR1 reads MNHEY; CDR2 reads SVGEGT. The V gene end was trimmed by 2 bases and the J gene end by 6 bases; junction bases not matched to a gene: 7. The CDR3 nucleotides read TGTGCCAGCAGTTACGCGGCAGGGGGTCCCAATGAGCAGTTCTTC. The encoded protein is CASSYAAGGPNEQFF.

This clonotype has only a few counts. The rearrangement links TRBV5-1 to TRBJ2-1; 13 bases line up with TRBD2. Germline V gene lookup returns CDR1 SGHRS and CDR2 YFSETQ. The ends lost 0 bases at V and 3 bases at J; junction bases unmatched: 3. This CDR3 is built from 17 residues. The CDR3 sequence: CASSLVTSGGLYNEQFF. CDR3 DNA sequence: TGCGCCAGCAGCTTGGTGACTAGCGGGGGGCTCTACAATGAGCAGTTCTTC.

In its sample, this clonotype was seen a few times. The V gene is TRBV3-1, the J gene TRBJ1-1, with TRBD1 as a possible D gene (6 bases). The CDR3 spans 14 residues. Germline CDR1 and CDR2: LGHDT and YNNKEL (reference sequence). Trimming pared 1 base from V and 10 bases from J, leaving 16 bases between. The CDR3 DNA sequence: TGTGCCAGCAGCCAAGTGGGATACGGGGGGCGAGCTTTCTTT. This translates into CASSQVGYGGRAFF.

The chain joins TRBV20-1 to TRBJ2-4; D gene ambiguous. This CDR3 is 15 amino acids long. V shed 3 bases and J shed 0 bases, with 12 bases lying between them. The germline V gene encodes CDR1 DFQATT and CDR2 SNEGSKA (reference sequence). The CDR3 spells CSARDGVLAKNIQYF. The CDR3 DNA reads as TGCAGTGCTAGGGACGGAGTTCTAGCCAAAAACATTCAGTACTTC.

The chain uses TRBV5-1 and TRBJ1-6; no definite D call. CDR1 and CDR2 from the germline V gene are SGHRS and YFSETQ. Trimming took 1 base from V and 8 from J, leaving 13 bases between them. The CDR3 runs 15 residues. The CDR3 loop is CASSLIGDTYSPLHF. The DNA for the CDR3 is TGCGCCAGCAGCTTGATAGGTGACACCTATTCACCCCTCCACTTT.

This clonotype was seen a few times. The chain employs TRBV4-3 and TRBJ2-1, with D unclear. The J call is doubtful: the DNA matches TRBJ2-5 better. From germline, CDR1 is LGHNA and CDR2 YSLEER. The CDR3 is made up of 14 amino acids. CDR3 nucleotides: TGCGCCAGCAGCCAAGATATCGGTTTGGCTACCCAGTACTTC. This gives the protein CASSQDIGLATQYF.

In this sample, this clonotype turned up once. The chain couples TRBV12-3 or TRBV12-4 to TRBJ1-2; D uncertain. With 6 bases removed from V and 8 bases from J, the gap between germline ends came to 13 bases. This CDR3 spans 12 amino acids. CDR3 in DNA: TGTGCCAGCAGCCCCGGACGGGAGGGCTACACCTTC. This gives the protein CASSPGREGYTF.